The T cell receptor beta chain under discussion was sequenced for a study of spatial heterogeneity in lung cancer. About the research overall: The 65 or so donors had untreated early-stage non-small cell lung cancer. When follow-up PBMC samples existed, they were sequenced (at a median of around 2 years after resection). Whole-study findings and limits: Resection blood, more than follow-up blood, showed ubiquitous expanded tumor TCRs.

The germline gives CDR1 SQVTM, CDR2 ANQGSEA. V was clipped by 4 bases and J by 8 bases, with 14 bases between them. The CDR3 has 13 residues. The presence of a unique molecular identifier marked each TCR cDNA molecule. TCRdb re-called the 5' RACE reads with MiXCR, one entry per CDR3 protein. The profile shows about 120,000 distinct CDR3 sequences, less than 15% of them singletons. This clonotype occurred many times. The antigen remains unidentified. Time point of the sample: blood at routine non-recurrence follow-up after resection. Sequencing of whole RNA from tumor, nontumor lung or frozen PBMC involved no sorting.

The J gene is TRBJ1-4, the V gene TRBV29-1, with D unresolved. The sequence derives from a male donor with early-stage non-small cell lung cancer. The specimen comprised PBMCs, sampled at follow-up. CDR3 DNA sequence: TGCAGCGTTGTAACAGTTACGGGAGAAAAACTGTTTTTT. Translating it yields CSVVTVTGEKLFF.